The source of this T cell receptor beta chain is a study of T cell repertoires in cytomegalovirus infection. The wider study: Carrying CMV and the relevant HLA type showed in public TCR beta signatures. Findings of the study overall: Carriers of CMV and the relevant HLA type were discriminated by public TCR beta frequency. What dominated the ex vivo response were HLA-C-restricted CMV-specific TCR beta clonotypes.

CDR1 is SGHVS and CDR2 is FNYEAQ in the germline V gene. V gave up 0 bases and J gave up 5 bases, with 13 bases separating them. The CDR3 loop spans 15 amino acids. Only a few counts were recorded for this clonotype. What it recognizes is unknown. Using its own MiXCR run on the reads, TCRdb lists one record per CDR3 protein. The table lists 270,000 or so distinct CDR3 sequences, over 15% of them singletons. Input material: CD8+ T cells from PBMCs. V gene TRBV7-6 combines with J gene TRBJ1-1; possible D gene TRBD1, 5 bases. The clonotype originates from a human donor in good health (CMV status not recorded). Some clones in this sample may be carry-over from other donors' samples. DNA of the CDR3: TGTGCCAGCAGCTTAGCATGGGGGTCGGGAACTGAAGCTTTCTTT. This encodes CASSLAWGSGTEAFF.